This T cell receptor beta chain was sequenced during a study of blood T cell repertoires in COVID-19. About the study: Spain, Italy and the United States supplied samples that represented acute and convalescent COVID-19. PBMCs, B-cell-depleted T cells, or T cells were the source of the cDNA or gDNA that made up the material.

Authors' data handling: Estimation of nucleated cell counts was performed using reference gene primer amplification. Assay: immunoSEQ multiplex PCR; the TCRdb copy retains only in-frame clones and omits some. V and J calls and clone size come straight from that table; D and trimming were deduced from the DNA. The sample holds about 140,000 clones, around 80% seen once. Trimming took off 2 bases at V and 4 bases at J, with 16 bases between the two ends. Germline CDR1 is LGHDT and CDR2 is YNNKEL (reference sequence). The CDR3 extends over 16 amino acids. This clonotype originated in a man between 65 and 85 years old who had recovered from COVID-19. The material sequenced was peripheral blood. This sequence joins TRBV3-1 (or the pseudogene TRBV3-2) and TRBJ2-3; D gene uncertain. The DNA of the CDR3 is TGTGCCAGCAGCCAAACGTTAGATCCAGGCTCAGATACGCAGTATTTT. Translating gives CASSQTLDPGSDTQYF.